This TCR beta chain was recorded in a study of identical twins. This clonotype has a count of ten or more. Its specificity is unknown. The CDR3 has 19 amino acids. A universal primer site was incorporated via template switching, and the cDNA contained unique molecular identifiers. Using its own MiXCR run on the 5' RACE reads, TCRdb lists one record per CDR3 protein. The sample holds some 710,000 distinct CDR3 sequences, roughly 6% seen once. Whole-study results and caveats: Models underestimated how often monozygotic twins shared out-of-frame TCR alpha. Twin-shared out-of-frame alpha sequences showed excess low generation probability.

The TCR was taken from a man younger than 30 in good health. This chain links TRBV21-1 with TRBJ2-7; whether TRBD1, the table's D call, matches the DNA was not checked. TRBV21-1 is noted as a pseudogene. The sample was naive T cells sorted from blood. The DNA of the CDR3 is TGTGCCAGCAGCAAAGCGGAGGGTTCGTTGGACAGGGGAGACTACGAGCAGTACTTC. Translated: CASSKAEGSLDRGDYEQYF.